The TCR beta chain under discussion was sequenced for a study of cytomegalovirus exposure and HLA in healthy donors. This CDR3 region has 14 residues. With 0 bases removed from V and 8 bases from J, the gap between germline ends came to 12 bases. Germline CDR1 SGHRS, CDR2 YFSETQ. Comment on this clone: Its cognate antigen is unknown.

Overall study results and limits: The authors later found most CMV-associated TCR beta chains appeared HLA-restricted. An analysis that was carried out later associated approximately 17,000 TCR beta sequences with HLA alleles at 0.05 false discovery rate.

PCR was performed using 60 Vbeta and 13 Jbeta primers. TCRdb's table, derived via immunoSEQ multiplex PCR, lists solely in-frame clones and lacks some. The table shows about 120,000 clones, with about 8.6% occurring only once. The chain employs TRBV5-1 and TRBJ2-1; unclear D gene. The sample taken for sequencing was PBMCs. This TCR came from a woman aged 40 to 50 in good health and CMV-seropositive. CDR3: CASSLGQSVHEQFF. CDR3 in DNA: TGCGCCAGCAGCTTGGGTCAGTCCGTCCATGAGCAGTTCTTC.